This is a list of T cell receptor beta chains from one sample in a study of T cells in Graves' hyperthyroidism and ophthalmopathy. TCRdb re-called the multiplex PCR reads with MiXCR, one entry per CDR3 protein. The repertoire includes 300,000 to 450,000 distinct CDR3 sequences, about 15% of them detected once, and 11% sits in the top ten. The material sequenced was blood. All receptors derive from a woman in her sixties with Graves' hyperthyroidism. The CDR3 runs from the conserved cysteine through the conserved F or W. A D gene is named only where the DNA matches it firmly. A row's size may be missing; if present it is once, few, many or a size class.

>TRBJ2-7|TRBV20-1|NA|few
CSASAGVHEQYF
TGCAGTGCTAGCGCCGGGGTCCACGAGCAGTACTTC
>TRBJ2-1|TRBV27|TRBD1|many
CASSIQGAIVNEQFF
TGTGCCAGCAGTATTCAGGGGGCAATAGTGAATGAGCAGTTCTTC
>TRBJ1-1|TRBV28|NA|few
CASSLIGSTEAFF
TGTGCCAGCAGTTTAATAGGGTCCACTGAAGCTTTCTTT
>TRBJ2-7|TRBV2|NA|many
CASSPGFSRLRQYF
TGTGCCAGCAGTCCCGGATTCTCTAGGCTGCGGCAGTACTTC
>TRBJ1-1|TRBV30|NA|NA
CAWSKRDRRYGEAFF
TGTGCCTGGAGTAAGAGAGACAGGCGGTATGGGGAAGCTTTCTTT
>TRBJ2-3|TRBV5-1|TRBD1|NA
CASSLAGTGRDDTQYF
TGCGCCAGCAGCTTGGCCGGGACAGGGAGGGACGATACGCAGTATTTT
>TRBJ1-2|TRBV3-1|NA|few
CASSQDPGGEAGYTF
TGTGCCAGCAGCCAAGACCCTGGAGGGGAAGCTGGCTACACCTTC
>TRBJ2-1|TRBV7-8|TRBD1|many
CASSLAWGQGGYNEQFF
TGTGCCAGCAGCTTAGCGTGGGGACAGGGCGGATACAATGAGCAGTTCTTC
>TRBJ2-1|TRBV20-1|NA|many
CSAIGASYNEQFF
TGCAGTGCTATCGGAGCCTCCTACAATGAGCAGTTCTTC
>TRBJ2-7|TRBV3-1|NA|few
CASSPNEPYLRVSLYEQYF
TGTGCCAGCAGCCCCAACGAACCCTACTTGCGGGTTTCTCTCTACGAGCAGTACTTC
>TRBJ2-1|TRBV7-7|TRBD2|NA
CASSPGLAGGVQFF
TGTGCTAGCAGCCCGGGACTAGCGGGAGGGGTGCAGTTCTTC
>TRBJ2-7|TRBV5-1|TRBD1|many
CASSLGQGNSYEQYF
TGCGCCAGCAGCCTGGGACAGGGGAATTCCTACGAGCAGTACTTC
>TRBJ2-7|TRBV18|TRBD2|many
CASSQGTSGKEVSYEQYF
TGTGCCAGCTCACAGGGGACTAGCGGGAAGGAGGTATCCTACGAGCAGTACTTC
>TRBJ2-1|TRBV7-3|TRBD2|NA
CASSLRGREGPYNEQFF
TGTGCCAGCAGCTTAAGGGGCCGGGAGGGCCCCTACAATGAGCAGTTCTTC
>TRBJ2-7|TRBV20-1|NA|many
CSARDAGSIYEQYF
TGCAGTGCTAGAGATGCGGGAAGTATCTACGAGCAGTACTTC
>TRBJ2-5|TRBV12-5|TRBD1|many
CASGLVLGTAIKETQYF
TGTGCTAGTGGTTTGGTACTAGGGACAGCGATAAAAGAGACCCAGTACTTC
>TRBJ2-7|TRBV7-9|NA|many
CAGAASISYEQYF
TGTGCCGGGGCGGCGTCTATCTCCTACGAGCAGTACTTC
>TRBJ2-7|TRBV27|TRBD2|many
CASSTSGRAYEQYF
TGTGCCAGCAGTACTAGCGGGAGGGCCTACGAGCAGTACTTC
>TRBJ2-7|TRBV20-1|NA|many
CSATKPGPDYEQYF
TGCAGTGCCACGAAACCAGGCCCTGACTACGAGCAGTACTTC
>TRBJ2-1|TRBV9|NA|few
CASSRTGAYNEQFF
TGTGCCAGCAGCCGGACCGGCGCATACAATGAGCAGTTCTTC
>TRBJ1-4|TRBV20-1|NA|many
CSARDTTSDSFPRTTMKKLFF
TGCAGTGCTAGAGACACGACGAGCGACAGTTTTCCTCGGACGACTATGAAAAAACTGTTTTTT
>TRBJ2-3|TRBV12-3/TRBV12-4|NA|few
CASSPRLAPTDTQYF
TGTGCCAGCAGTCCCCGACTGGCCCCCACAGATACGCAGTATTTT
>TRBJ2-5|TRBV29-1|NA|many
CSVGQAGYQETQYF
TGCAGCGTTGGGCAGGCGGGATACCAAGAGACCCAGTACTTC
>TRBJ2-3|TRBV11-2|NA|NA
CASSLDSTQYF
TGTGCCAGCAGCTTGGACAGCACGCAGTATTTT
>TRBJ1-1|TRBV4-2|NA|many
CASSQGTENTEAFF
TGTGCCAGCAGCCAAGGGACGGAGAACACTGAAGCTTTCTTT
>TRBJ2-4|TRBV7-2|NA|NA
CASSLMGVAKNIQYF
TGTGCCAGCAGCTTAATGGGGGTAGCCAAAAACATTCAGTACTTC
>TRBJ2-7|TRBV3-1|NA|many
CASSPSPLHYEQYF
TGTGCCAGCAGCCCATCCCCGCTGCACTACGAGCAGTACTTC
>TRBJ1-6|TRBV27|NA|NA
CASSLWVRNPSPLHF
TGTGCCAGCAGTTTATGGGTTCGGAACCCTTCACCCCTCCACTTT
>TRBJ2-5|TRBV18|TRBD1|many
CASSPGQGGQETQYF
TGTGCCAGCTCTCCAGGACAGGGAGGCCAAGAGACCCAGTACTTC
>TRBJ2-7|TRBV5-1|NA|many
CASGTGPPSYEQYF
TGCGCCAGCGGGACGGGGCCTCCATCCTACGAGCAGTACTTC
>TRBJ1-2|TRBV20-1|NA|many
CSARTVNYGYTF
TGCAGTGCGAGGACAGTTAATTATGGCTACACCTTC
>TRBJ2-1|TRBV3-1|TRBD1|NA
CASSQASVGQGSIDEQFF
TGTGCCAGCAGCCAAGCCTCCGTGGGACAGGGTAGCATAGATGAGCAGTTCTTC
>TRBJ2-2|TRBV5-4|NA|NA
CASSPEGPNTGELFF
TGTGCCAGCAGCCCCGAGGGACCGAACACCGGGGAGCTGTTTTTT
>TRBJ2-2|TRBV18|NA|many
CASSSQNTGELFF
TGTGCCAGCTCATCACAGAACACCGGGGAGCTGTTTTTT
>TRBJ2-1|TRBV11-3|NA|few
CASTSNAVDTNEQFF
TGTGCCAGCACCAGTAACGCCGTCGATACCAATGAGCAGTTCTTC
>TRBJ1-1|TRBV24-1|NA|many
CATNTFVEAMNTEAFF
TGTGCCACCAATACCTTCGTCGAGGCCATGAACACTGAAGCTTTCTTT
>TRBJ1-5|TRBV24-1|NA|many
CATQVRRSHQPQHF
TGTGCCACCCAGGTTAGGAGGTCTCATCAGCCCCAGCATTTT
>TRBJ2-5|TRBV20-1|TRBD2|many
CSAPRPTSGRGQETQYF
TGCAGTGCTCCGCGGCCCACTAGCGGGAGAGGTCAAGAGACCCAGTACTTC
>TRBJ1-2|TRBV20-1|TRBD1|many
CSAREQGIYGYTF
TGCAGTGCTAGAGAACAGGGGATCTATGGCTACACCTTC
>TRBJ1-1|TRBV29-1|NA|many
CSVDRGQNTEAFF
TGCAGCGTTGATAGGGGCCAGAACACTGAAGCTTTCTTT
>TRBJ2-7|TRBV2|TRBD2|many
CASSDIAGGSYEQYF
TGTGCCAGCAGTGATATAGCGGGAGGTTCCTACGAGCAGTACTTC
>TRBJ2-7|TRBV29-1|NA|many
CSVEKSGLTYEQYF
TGCAGCGTTGAAAAGTCCGGGTTAACCTACGAGCAGTACTTC
>TRBJ1-5|TRBV12-5|NA|few
CASGLTLGGALLTSQPQHF
TGTGCTAGTGGTTTGACTCTCGGGGGGGCACTCCTCACGAGTCAGCCCCAGCATTTT
>TRBJ1-1|TRBV28|NA|many
CASSSRGRFEAFF
TGTGCCAGCAGTTCCCGAGGACGGTTTGAAGCTTTCTTT
>TRBJ2-2|TRBV2|NA|many
CASKVRSTGELFF
TGTGCCAGCAAGGTCCGGAGCACCGGGGAGCTGTTTTTT
>TRBJ2-1|TRBV18|TRBD1|NA
CASSPRGTGDYNEQFF
TGTGCCAGCTCACCACGAGGGACAGGCGACTACAATGAGCAGTTCTTC
>TRBJ2-7|TRBV20-1|NA|many
CSASGTSPYEQYF
TGCAGTGCTAGCGGGACATCGCCCTACGAGCAGTACTTC
>TRBJ2-1|TRBV28|TRBD1|many
CASNEGPGGEQFF
TGTGCCAGCAATGAGGGACCAGGGGGTGAGCAGTTCTTC
>TRBJ2-1|TRBV15|NA|many
CATGLDYNEQFF
TGTGCCACCGGGCTAGACTACAATGAGCAGTTCTTC
>TRBJ2-3|TRBV12-5|TRBD2|NA
CASGGPGRTDTQYF
TGTGCTAGTGGCGGTCCCGGGAGGACAGATACGCAGTATTTT
>TRBJ2-7|TRBV20-1|TRBD1|NA
CSANNRDRVVYEQYF
TGCAGTGCTAATAACCGGGACAGGGTCGTCTACGAGCAGTACTTC
>TRBJ2-3|TRBV5-1|TRBD2|few
CASSLAGGGGGTDTQYF
TGCGCCAGCAGCTTAGCGGGAGGCGGTGGAGGCACAGATACGCAGTATTTT
>TRBJ1-1|TRBV11-3|NA|many
CASSPMGQNTEAFF
TGTGCCAGCAGCCCTATGGGACAGAACACTGAAGCTTTCTTT
>TRBJ2-1|TRBV6-2/TRBV6-3|TRBD2|NA
CASSWGRLAGGPRNEQFF
TGTGCCAGCAGTTGGGGACGACTAGCGGGAGGGCCGCGGAATGAGCAGTTCTTC
>TRBJ2-7|TRBV6-1|NA|many
CASSEVAFEQYF
TGTGCCAGCAGTGAAGTCGCGTTCGAGCAGTACTTC
>TRBJ1-1|TRBV10-2|NA|few
CASKWTSQGNTEAFF
TGCGCCAGCAAATGGACGAGCCAGGGGAACACTGAAGCTTTCTTT
>TRBJ1-2|TRBV5-1|NA|NA
CASSLRQRTANYGYTF
TGCGCCAGCAGCTTACGCCAACGGACAGCTAACTATGGCTACACCTTC
>TRBJ2-7|TRBV12-5|TRBD1|many
CASGRGQLSYEQYF
TGTGCTAGTGGTCGGGGACAGCTCTCCTACGAGCAGTACTTC
>TRBJ2-7|TRBV18|NA|many
CASSPASATYEQYF
TGTGCCAGCTCACCGGCAAGCGCTACCTACGAGCAGTACTTC
>TRBJ2-7|TRBV18|TRBD2|many
CASSPTSGSDEQYF
TGTGCCAGCTCACCGACTAGCGGGAGTGACGAGCAGTACTTC